Reported below is one TCR beta chain. This record comes from a study of cytomegalovirus exposure and HLA in healthy donors. Use of 60 Vbeta and 13 Jbeta primers characterized the PCR. Profiled with immunoSEQ multiplex PCR; TCRdb holds only in-frame clones, not every one. The table records about 120,000 clones, around 70% of them present only once. The germline gives CDR1 SGHAT, CDR2 FQNNGV. V shed 5 bases and J 4 bases; nucleotides not matched to a gene: 13. This CDR3 contains 17 residues. The TCR originated in a man between 25 and 39 years old in good health and CMV-seropositive. The V gene is TRBV11-2, the J gene TRBJ1-1, with 10 bases matching TRBD1. The specimen was PBMCs. The DNA for the CDR3 is TGTGCCAGCAGCACACATCGGACAGGGGGAAGGATCACTGAAGCTTTCTTT. It is translated as CASSTHRTGGRITEAFF.